The present entry profiles one TCR beta chain with its context. The antigen it binds to is not known. No much larger clonotype is one base removed from it; base qualities were not supplied. The CDR3 regions of human TCRbeta chains were analyzed by immunosequencing. The authors' analysis ran thus. Repertoire TCRs were checked for matches against a reference library of SARS-CoV-2-specific TCRs that had been generated using the MIRA antigen-specificity platform. Breadth was defined as the fraction of unique TCRs that were SARS-CoV-2-associated, and depth was defined as the fraction of total T cells that were SARS-CoV-2-associated. Each spike-specific TCR was assigned to its reactive spike region and to a CD4 or CD8 class using the MIRA data. Log10-transformed breadth and depth values were compared by one-way ANOVA with Sidak's multiple comparisons tests. Entries here come from immuneACCESS through TCRdb and include only in-frame sequences with V and J called. Some clones fail to appear in such tables; in the studies checked, an unresolved V gene covers under half of the shortfall, and the cause of the remainder is unknown. The DNA was the basis for D and trimming; V, J and clone size are from that table. This sample gives more than 110,000 clones in total; around 92% of them show up just once. The ten largest clones represent roughly 3.4% of the sample.

The source of the sample is a study of T cell responses to AZD1222 COVID-19 vaccine (TCRdb year 2021). Study-level background: TCR sequencing covered some 240 trial participants: some 210 given two doses of AZD1222 and some 25 given two doses of MenACWY control vaccine. Enrollment into the trials was organized by age into subgroups of 18-55, 56-69 and 70-plus years, and those subgroups contained around 150, 28 and 57 TCR-sequenced participants, respectively.

Interpreted using the paper, the time point label stands for: about 28 days (+/-7) after the second vaccine dose. Because spike-specific TCR depth and breadth did not differ between the two schedules, AZD1222 recipients who got a second dose at roughly 4 weeks were pooled with those who got a second dose at roughly 12 weeks. Vaccinee samples were obtained from the UK trials COV001 and COV002, which included a single-blind randomized controlled phase 2/3 trial of AZD1222 (ChAdOx1 nCoV-19) in healthy adults. Trial participant PBMC samples were collected at day 0 and day 28 after the second dose for TCRbeta chain sequencing. Paper-wide results and their limitations: After two AZD1222 doses, both the breadth and the depth of spike-specific TCRs were significantly higher than at day 0 and than in MenACWY recipients. The 56-69-year group was small, and its depth increase did not reach significance, likely because of low power. CD4 TCRs associated with the vaccine covered the entire spike protein, and the dominant responses were in regions 160-218 and 743-854. Conclusions about previously exposed vaccinees are limited because only six or seven AZD1222 recipients were SARS-CoV-2 seropositive at baseline. Participants were mostly white British, with more females than males. The authors suggested clonal diversity may have been underestimated. Epitopes outside the regions mutated in the B.1.351 and B.1.1.7 variants were reportedly recognized by nearly half of the unique spike-specific TCRs. Because no day 14 peak-response samples were available, repertoires were characterized only after the peak T cell response.

The TCR originated in an adult who received the AZD1222 COVID-19 vaccine. The sequences come from peripheral blood, collected 28 days after the second AZD1222 dose.

For the CDR3, the sequence is CASRMDGNQPQHF. The sequence in DNA is TGTGCCAGCAGAATGGACGGGAATCAGCCCCAGCATTTT. The sequence links TRBV6-5 to TRBJ1-5; the D gene remains uncertain. According to the germline V gene, CDR1 reads MNHEY and CDR2 reads SVGAGI. Between the V and J ends, shortened by 6 bases and 4 bases respectively, the junction contains 10 bases. The CDR3, from cysteine to phenylalanine, totals 13 residues. CDR3 DNA only is kept here, 39 bases in frame from base 1.